Listed here are 19 T cell receptor beta chains from one sample, sequenced in a study of T cell responses to AZD1222 COVID-19 vaccine. Profiled with immunoSEQ multiplex PCR; TCRdb holds only in-frame clones, not every one. Among about 150,000 clones listed, approximately 91% were seen once. The starting material was peripheral blood, obtained after recovery from COVID-19. All receptors come from an adult who had recovered from COVID-19.

The chain uses TRBV3-1 (or the pseudogene TRBV3-2) and TRBJ1-1; D is perhaps TRBD1 (5 bases). This CDR3 spans 15 amino acids. The germline V and J ends were trimmed by 3 bases and 0 bases, with 11 bases remaining between them. CDR1 is LGHDT and CDR2 is YNNKEL in the germline V gene (reference sequence). CDR3 sequence: CASSQTTALNTEAFF. The CDR3 DNA reads as TGTGCCAGCAGCCAGACGACAGCTTTGAACACTGAAGCTTTCTTT.

The chain combines TRBV6-2 or TRBV6-3 with TRBJ2-3, with TRBD2 identical over 9 bases. The V gene's germline CDR1 is MNHEY and CDR2 SVGEGT. The J segment lost 1 base and the V segment lost 6 bases, leaving 5 bases of the junction unmatched. This CDR3 is 15 amino acids long. CDR3 protein: CASSKERGGTDTQYF. CDR3 nucleotide sequence: TGTGCCAGCAGCAAAGAGCGGGGGGGCACAGATACGCAGTATTTT.

The V gene is TRBV7-3, the J gene TRBJ2-3, with D hard to call. The V end was cut by 5 bases, the J end by 2 bases, with 14 bases between. Germline CDR1 SGHTA, CDR2 FQGTGA. The CDR3 has 15 amino acids. The CDR3 coding sequence is TGTGCCAGCAGCCTGACGAACCACCCCACAGATACGCAGTATTTT. Protein: CASSLTNHPTDTQYF.

This chain uses TRBV27 with TRBJ2-7; D unresolved. V dropped 3 bases and J dropped 5 bases, with 11 bases sitting between them. This CDR3 is built from 13 residues. Germline V lookup: CDR1 MNHEY, CDR2 SMNVEV (reference sequence). CDR3 bases: TGTGCCAGCAGTTTTGACGGGCAGAACGAGCAGTACTTC. It translates to CASSFDGQNEQYF.

The rearrangement joins TRBV2 to TRBJ1-1; D remains ambiguous. The V end was cut by 7 bases, the J end by 9 bases, with 15 bases between. The CDR3 runs to 12 residues. Germline V gene sequence: CDR1 SNHLY, CDR2 FYNNEI. The CDR3 is CASTDPMKKAFF. The DNA of the CDR3 is TGTGCCAGCACCGACCCCATGAAGAAAGCTTTCTTT.

The chain employs TRBV5-1 and TRBJ2-7; 7 bases align to TRBD2. Looked up from germline, CDR1 is SGHRS and CDR2 is YFSETQ. The CDR3 covers 15 residues. With 4 bases clipped from V and 2 bases from J, the junction kept 9 bases outside the gene matches. CDR3 DNA: TGCGCCAGCAGCCAGACGACTAGCAGTCCCTACGAGCAGTACTTC. It specifies CASSQTTSSPYEQYF.

The chain combines TRBV5-1 with TRBJ1-1; D perhaps matches TRBD1 (6 bases). From germline, CDR1 is SGHRS and CDR2 YFSETQ. Trimming removed 0 bases from V and 4 bases from J, with 7 bases in between. The CDR3 is 13 residues long. CDR3 sequence (DNA): TGCGCCAGCAGCTTGGCACAGGGCACTGAAGCTTTCTTT. Residues: CASSLAQGTEAFF.

This chain uses TRBV28 with TRBJ1-4; 10 bases are shared with TRBD1. Unmatched junction bases numbered 4, after V lost 5 bases and J lost 7 bases. CDR1 and CDR2 from the germline V gene are MDHEN and SYDVKM. The CDR3 extends over 14 amino acids. This chain's CDR3 is CASSVTGGGEKLFF. The CDR3 coding sequence is TGTGCCAGCAGTGTGACAGGGGGCGGTGAAAAACTGTTTTTT.

This clone was counted only a few times. The V gene is TRBV6-1, the J gene TRBJ1-4, with TRBD1 matching 12 bases. This CDR3 has 18 amino acids. Looked up from germline, CDR1 is MNHNS and CDR2 is SASEGT. V shed 4 bases and J 7 bases; nucleotides not matched to a gene: 13. The CDR3 region has the DNA TGTGCCAGCAGTGGACTGGTCGGGACAGGGGGCGAGTTTGAAAAACTGTTTTTT. Its translation is CASSGLVGTGGEFEKLFF.

The rearrangement links TRBV12-3 or TRBV12-4 to TRBJ1-1, with D unclear. This CDR3 is 12 amino acids long. V was pared by 10 bases and J by 3 bases, with 12 bases between. In DNA form, the CDR3 reads TGTGCCACCGCCGTGGGGTACACTGAAGCTTTCTTT. Amino acid sequence: CATAVGYTEAFF.

The V call is TRBV19, the J call TRBJ2-1; D tentatively fits TRBD1 or TRBD2 (5 bases each). V shed 3 bases and J shed 8 bases, with 8 bases lying between them. There are 12 residues in the CDR3. CDR1 LNHDA and CDR2 SQIVND come from the germline V gene (reference sequence). CDR3 nucleotides: TGTGCCAGTAGTATTCAGGGAGATGAGCAGTTCTTC. Amino acids: CASSIQGDEQFF. The full variable domain, completed using reference TRBV19 and TRBJ2-1, is DGGITQSPKYLFRKEGQNVTLSCEQNLNHDAMYWYRQDPGQGLRLIYYSQIVNDFQKGDIAEGYSVSREKKESFPLTVTSAQKNPTAFYLCASSIQGDEQFFGPGTRLTVL.

This chain joins TRBV2 and TRBJ1-5, with 9 bases identical to TRBD1. The V gene's germline CDR1 is SNHLY and CDR2 FYNNEI. The CDR3 has 16 residues. The V and J ends lost 4 bases and 7 bases, in that order; junction bases with no gene match: 11. The CDR3 nucleotides read TGTGCCAGCAGTGGGACAGGGGTCGAATCGCGACAGCCCCAGCATTTT. Translation: CASSGTGVESRQPQHF.

The chain joins TRBV7-9 to TRBJ2-1, with 8 bases identical to TRBD2. Germline V CDR1 and CDR2: SEHNR, FQNEAQ (reference sequence). V lost 1 base and J lost 10; bases outside the gene matches: 6. The CDR3 runs to 14 residues. In DNA form, the CDR3 reads TGTGCCAGCAGCTTAGAGGGACTAGGAATGGAGCAGTTCTTC. Translating gives CASSLEGLGMEQFF.

The CDR3 nucleotides read TGTGCCAGCAGCTTTTTAGTAAATGAGCAGTTCTTC. Residues: CASSFLVNEQFF. The gene calls are TRBV5-4 and TRBJ2-1; D unclear. Germline lookup yields CDR1 SGHNT and CDR2 YYREEE (reference sequence). The V end was cut by 2 bases, the J end by 7 bases, with 7 bases between. This CDR3 contains 12 residues.

The chain carries TRBV6-5 and TRBJ2-1, with D perhaps matching TRBD1 (6 bases). Germline V gene sequence: CDR1 MNHEY, CDR2 SVGAGI. V lost 5 bases and J 3 bases, leaving 14 bases between the germline ends. The CDR3 extends over 15 amino acids. The CDR3 coding sequence is TGTGCCAGCAGTCAAAGACAGGTGATCTACAATGAGCAGTTCTTC. The encoded protein is CASSQRQVIYNEQFF.

This chain links TRBV12-3 or TRBV12-4 with TRBJ1-2; D is unresolved. The CDR3 totals 13 residues. V lost 5 bases to trimming and J lost 4 bases, with 11 bases between them. The CDR3 spells CASSPQAPYGYTF. The CDR3 nucleotides are TGTGCCAGCAGTCCGCAGGCTCCCTATGGCTACACCTTC.

The rearrangement links TRBV19 to TRBJ2-7; TRBD1 matches at 9 bases. This CDR3 comprises 15 residues. Germline values: CDR1 LNHDA, CDR2 SQIVND (reference sequence). V lost 7 bases and J lost 2; bases outside the gene matches: 9. The CDR3 DNA reads TGTGCCAGTAAGACGGACAGGGGTGGAACCTACGAGCAGTACTTC. Its translation: CASKTDRGGTYEQYF.

A word on this clone: Distinct nucleotide sequences in the sample also encode this CDR3. The chain has TRBV28 and TRBJ1-1; D unresolved. Trimming took off 6 bases at V and 6 bases at J, with 8 bases between the two ends. The CDR3 is 11 residues long. Germline V gene lookup returns CDR1 MDHEN and CDR2 SYDVKM. CDR3: CASRGKPEAFF. In DNA, the CDR3 is TGTGCCAGCAGGGGTAAACCTGAAGCTTTCTTT. The full variable domain, completed using reference TRBV28 and TRBJ1-1, is DVKVTQSSRYLVKRTGEKVFLECVQDMDHENMFWYRQDPGLGLRLIYFSYDVKMKEKGDIPEGYSVSREKKERFSLILESASTNQTSMYLCASRGKPEAFFGQGTRLTVV.

This clone was observed a few times. The chain has TRBV21-1 and TRBJ1-5. TRBV21-1 is a documented pseudogene. The CDR3 has 14 amino acids. The CDR3 sequence is CASGDIRPNQPQHF. The CDR3 DNA is TGTGCCAGCGGGGATATTAGACCTAATCAGCCCCAGCATTTT.